This T cell receptor beta chain was found in a study of shared clonotypes between healthy human individuals. Study results and limitations: Estimated richness values were generally larger in naive subsets than in memory subsets. Naive CD4 clonotypes were shared across several donors at about 5.3%.

Naive CD8 cells, CD45RO-negative and positively selected for CCR7, excluded terminally differentiated effector memory CD45RA+ cells. The CDR3 runs 11 residues. V trimming: 6 bases; J trimming: 13 bases; junction bases outside the gene matches: 11. The germline V gene encodes CDR1 DFQATT and CDR2 SNEGSKA (reference sequence). Notes on this clone: Its antigen remains unidentified.

An even split of each subset's genomic DNA across several immunoSEQ plates was performed. Method: immunoSEQ multiplex PCR; TCRdb's copy keeps in-frame clones and lacks some. The data show about 610,000 clones, 96% seen once. This TCR derives from a woman aged 30 to 39 in good health. Sequencing input: naive CD8+ T cells sorted from blood. The chain carries TRBV20-1 and TRBJ2-7; 8 bases are shared with TRBD1. CDR3 sequence reads: CSARGPGQDYF. DNA for the CDR3: TGCAGTGCCCGAGGACCGGGACAGGATTACTTC.